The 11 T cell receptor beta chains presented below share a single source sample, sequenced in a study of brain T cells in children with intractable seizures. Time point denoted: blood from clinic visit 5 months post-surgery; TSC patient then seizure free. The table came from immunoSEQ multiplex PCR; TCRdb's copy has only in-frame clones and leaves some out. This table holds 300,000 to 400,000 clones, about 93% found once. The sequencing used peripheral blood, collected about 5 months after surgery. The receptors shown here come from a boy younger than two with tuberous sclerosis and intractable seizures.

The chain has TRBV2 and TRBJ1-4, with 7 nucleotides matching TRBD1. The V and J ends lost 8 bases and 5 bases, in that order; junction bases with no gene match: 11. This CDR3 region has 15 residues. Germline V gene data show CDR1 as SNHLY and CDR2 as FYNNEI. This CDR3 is CASREPGQLNEKLFF. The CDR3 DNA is TGTGCCAGCCGAGAACCGGGACAGTTAAATGAAAAACTGTTTTTT.

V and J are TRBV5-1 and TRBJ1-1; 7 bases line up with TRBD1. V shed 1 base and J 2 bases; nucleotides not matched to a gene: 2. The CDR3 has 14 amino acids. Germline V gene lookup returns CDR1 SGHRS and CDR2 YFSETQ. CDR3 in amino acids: CASSLTGANTEAFF. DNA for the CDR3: TGCGCCAGCAGCTTGACAGGGGCTAACACTGAAGCTTTCTTT.

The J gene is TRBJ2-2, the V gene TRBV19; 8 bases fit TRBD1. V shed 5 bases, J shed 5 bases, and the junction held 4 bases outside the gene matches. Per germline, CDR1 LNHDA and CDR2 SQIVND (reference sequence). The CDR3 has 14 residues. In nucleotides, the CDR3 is TGTGCCAGTAGTCGGACAGGGCAGACCGGGGAGCTGTTTTTT. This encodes CASSRTGQTGELFF. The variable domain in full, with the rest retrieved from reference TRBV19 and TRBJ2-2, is DGGITQSPKYLFRKEGQNVTLSCEQNLNHDAMYWYRQDPGQGLRLIYYSQIVNDFQKGDIAEGYSVSREKKESFPLTVTSAQKNPTAFYLCASSRTGQTGELFFGEGSRLTVL.

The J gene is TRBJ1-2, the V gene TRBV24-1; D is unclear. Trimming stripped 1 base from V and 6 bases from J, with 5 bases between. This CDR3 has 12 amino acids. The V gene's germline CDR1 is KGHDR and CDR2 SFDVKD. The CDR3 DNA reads TGTGCCACCAGTGATTTAATCGATGGCTACACCTTC. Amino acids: CATSDLIDGYTF.

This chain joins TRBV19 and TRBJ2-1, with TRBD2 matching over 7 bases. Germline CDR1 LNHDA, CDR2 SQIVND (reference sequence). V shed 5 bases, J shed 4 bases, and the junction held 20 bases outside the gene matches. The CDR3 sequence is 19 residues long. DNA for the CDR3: TGTGCCAGTAGTTGGGTTTTTTCCTACCTAGCGGACACGTACAATGAGCAGTTCTTC. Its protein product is CASSWVFSYLADTYNEQFF.

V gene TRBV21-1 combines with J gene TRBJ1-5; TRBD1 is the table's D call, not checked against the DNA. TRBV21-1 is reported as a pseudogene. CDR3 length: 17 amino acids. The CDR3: CASSKDLQGARRKPQHF. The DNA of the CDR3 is TGTGCCAGCAGCAAAGACTTGCAGGGGGCGCGGAGGAAGCCCCAGCATTTT.

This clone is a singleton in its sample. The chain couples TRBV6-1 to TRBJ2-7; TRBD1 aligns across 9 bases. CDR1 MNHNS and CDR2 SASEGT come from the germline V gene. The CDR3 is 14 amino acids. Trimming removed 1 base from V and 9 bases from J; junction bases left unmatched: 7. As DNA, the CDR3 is TGTGCCAGCAGTGAAGGGACAGGGGCGAGATCGCAGTACTTC. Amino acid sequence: CASSEGTGARSQYF.

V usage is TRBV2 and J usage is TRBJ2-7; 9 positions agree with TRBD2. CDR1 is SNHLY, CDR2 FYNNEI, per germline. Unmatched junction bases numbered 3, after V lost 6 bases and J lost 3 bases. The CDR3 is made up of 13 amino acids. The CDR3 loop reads CASRGLANYEQYF. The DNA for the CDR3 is TGTGCCAGCAGGGGACTAGCCAACTACGAGCAGTACTTC. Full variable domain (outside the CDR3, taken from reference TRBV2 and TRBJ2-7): EPEVTQTPSHQVTQMGQEVILRCVPISNHLYFYWYRQILGQKVEFLVSFYNNEISEKSEIFDDQFSVERPDGSNFTLKIRSTKLEDSAMYFCASRGLANYEQYFGPGTRLTVT.

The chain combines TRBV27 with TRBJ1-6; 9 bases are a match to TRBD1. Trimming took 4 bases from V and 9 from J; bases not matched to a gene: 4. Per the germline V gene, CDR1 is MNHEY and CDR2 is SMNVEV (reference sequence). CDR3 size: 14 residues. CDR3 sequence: CASSYQTGGSPLHF. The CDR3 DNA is TGTGCCAGCAGTTACCAGACAGGGGGTTCACCCCTCCACTTT.

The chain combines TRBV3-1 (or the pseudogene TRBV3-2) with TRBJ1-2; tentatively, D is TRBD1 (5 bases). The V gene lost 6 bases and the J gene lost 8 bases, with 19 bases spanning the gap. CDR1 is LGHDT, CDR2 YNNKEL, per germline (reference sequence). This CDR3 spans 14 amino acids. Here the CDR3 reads CASSSDSLTRGYTF. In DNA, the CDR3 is TGTGCCAGCAGTTCCGACAGTCTTACTCGAGGCTACACCTTC.

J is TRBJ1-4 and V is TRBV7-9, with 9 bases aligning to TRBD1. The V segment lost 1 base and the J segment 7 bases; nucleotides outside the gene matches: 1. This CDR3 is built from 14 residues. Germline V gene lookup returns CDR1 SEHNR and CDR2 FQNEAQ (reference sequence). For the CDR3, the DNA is TGTGCCAGCAGCTTAGGGACAGGGGTTGAAAAACTGTTTTTT. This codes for CASSLGTGVEKLFF. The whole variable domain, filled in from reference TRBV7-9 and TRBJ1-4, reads DTGVSQNPRHKITKRGQNVTFRCDPISEHNRLYWYRQTLGQGPEFLTYFQNEAQLEKSRLLSDRFSAERPKGSFSTLEIQRTEQGDSAMYLCASSLGTGVEKLFFGSGTQLSVL.